This TCR beta chain is drawn from a study of shared T cell receptors in the human thymus. V trimming: 4 bases; J trimming: 3 bases; junction bases outside the gene matches: 28. Germline V gives CDR1 MDHEN, CDR2 SYDVKM. The CDR3 spans 23 residues. Sequencing used immunoSEQ multiplex PCR; TCRdb keeps in-frame clones, though not all of them. In the table there are 650,000 to 950,000 clones, 75% to 90% of which are singletons. This sample also belongs to another study, concerning human thymus T cells. That study reports: Healthy Finnish infants undergoing corrective surgery for congenital heart defects provided the donor material. Thymus tissue for the work was resected from patients undergoing corrective heart surgery.

The sequence derives from a girl in the first two years of life with a congenital heart defect. Specimen: thymocytes. The rearrangement joins TRBV28 to TRBJ2-3; 10 bases are shared with TRBD2. In DNA, the CDR3 is TGTGCCAGCAGTTCGAAAGCGGGGGGGCGGTTATCCCCCGGTTCTCAAATTACAGATACGCAGTATTTT. This translates into CASSSKAGGRLSPGSQITDTQYF.